The 32 T cell receptor beta chains reported below all come from one sample, sequenced in a study of shared clonotypes between healthy human individuals. TCRdb's table, derived via immunoSEQ multiplex PCR, lists solely in-frame clones and lacks some. The table records around 2,100,000 clones, 85% to 95% of them present only once. Cells designated naive CD8 were CD45RO-negative and were positively selected for CCR7, with terminally differentiated effector memory CD45RA+ cells excluded. The sequenced sample consisted of naive CD8+ T cells sorted from blood. Receptors originate from a man between 18 and 29 years old in good health.

About this clone itself: The same CDR3 also results from other DNA sequences found in this sample. The gene calls are TRBV5-1 and TRBJ2-7; 9 bases are shared with TRBD2. This CDR3 comprises 14 residues. V lost 2 bases to trimming and J lost 2 bases; unmatched junction nucleotides: 2. Germline V gives CDR1 SGHRS, CDR2 YFSETQ. In nucleotides, the CDR3 is TGCGCCAGCAGCTTTGCGGGAGGGCCCTACGAGCAGTACTTC. Encoded protein: CASSFAGGPYEQYF.

Comment on this clone: The sample carries other DNA sequences with the same CDR3. This chain links TRBV27 with TRBJ1-6; 9 nucleotides line up with TRBD1. Germline CDR1 is MNHEY and CDR2 is SMNVEV (reference sequence). J gave up 7 bases and V 3 bases, and 1 base lay outside the gene matches. This CDR3 is 14 amino acids long. CDR3 amino acids: CASSLTGGNSPLHF. In nucleotides, the CDR3 is TGTGCCAGCAGTTTGACAGGGGGAAATTCACCCCTCCACTTT.

The gene calls are TRBV7-9 and TRBJ2-2; TRBD1 agrees at 10 bases. V shed 4 bases, J shed 2 bases, and the junction held 7 bases outside the gene matches. The germline V gene has CDR1 SEHNR and CDR2 FQNEAQ (reference sequence). The CDR3 runs to 17 residues. CDR3 residues: CASSSPATGGNTGELFF. In DNA, the CDR3 is TGTGCCAGCAGCTCCCCAGCGACAGGGGGCAACACCGGGGAGCTGTTTTTT.

The table lists this clone with a few counts. V is TRBV7-8 and J is TRBJ1-2; D is unresolved. The V and J ends lost 2 bases and 0 bases respectively, with 13 bases between them. Germline V CDR1 and CDR2: SGHVS, FQNEAQ. This CDR3 is built from 16 residues. The CDR3 protein is CASSLQGAAANYGYTF. The CDR3, as DNA: TGTGCCAGCAGCTTACAAGGAGCAGCAGCTAACTATGGCTACACCTTC. The variable domain in full, with the rest retrieved from reference TRBV7-8 and TRBJ1-2, is GAGVSQSPRYKVAKRGQDVALRCDPISGHVSLFWYQQALGQGPEFLTYFQNEAQLDKSGLPSDRFFAERPEGSVSTLKIQRTQQEDSAVYLCASSLQGAAANYGYTFGSGTRLTVV.

V is TRBV25-1 and J is TRBJ1-4; no firm D call. Germline-derived CDR1 and CDR2 are MGHDK and SYGVNS. The CDR3 is 12 amino acids. Trimming removed 4 bases at V and 7 bases at J, with 7 bases between. The CDR3 DNA is TGTGCCAGCAGTGGACGGGGTGAAAAACTGTTTTTT. Protein: CASSGRGEKLFF. Together with reference TRBV25-1 and TRBJ1-4, the CDR3 gives the full variable domain: EADIYQTPRYLVIGTGKKITLECSQTMGHDKMYWYQQDPGMELHLIHYSYGVNSTEKGDLSSESTVSRIRTEHFPLTLESARPSHTSQYLCASSGRGEKLFFGSGTQLSVL.

This sequence joins TRBV5-1 and TRBJ2-1; tentative D call: TRBD1 (6 bases). The CDR3 length is 15 residues. CDR1 is SGHRS, CDR2 YFSETQ, per germline. The V and J ends lost 4 bases and 8 bases respectively, with 19 bases between them. The DNA for the CDR3 is TGCGCCAGCAGCCTTTGGGGGCTAGTGGGCGATGAGCAGTTCTTC. The encoded protein is CASSLWGLVGDEQFF.

The chain joins TRBV5-6 to TRBJ1-5, with no clear D. With 1 base removed from V and 0 bases from J, the gap between germline ends came to 20 bases. The CDR3 contains 19 residues. The germline gives CDR1 SGHDT, CDR2 YYEEEE. DNA of the CDR3: TGTGCCAGCAGCTTGTTCGTCGACGCTCCGCTTTATAGCAATCAGCCCCAGCATTTT. Translation: CASSLFVDAPLYSNQPQHF. The full variable domain, rest sourced from reference TRBV5-6 and TRBJ1-5, is DAGVTQSPTHLIKTRGQQVTLRCSPKSGHDTVSWYQQALGQGPQFIFQYYEEEERQRGNFPDRFSGHQFPNYSSELNVNALLLGDSALYLCASSLFVDAPLYSNQPQHFGDGTRLSIL.

The chain joins TRBV6-1 to TRBJ2-3; D ambiguous. Germline lookup yields CDR1 MNHNS and CDR2 SASEGT. The CDR3 totals 15 residues. Between the trimmed V and J ends, which lost 3 bases and 0 bases, there was a span of 10 bases. The CDR3: CASSDLQASTDTQYF. CDR3 nucleotide sequence: TGTGCCAGCAGTGATCTTCAAGCTAGCACAGATACGCAGTATTTT.

This chain uses TRBV13 with TRBJ2-3; D remains ambiguous. Trimming pared 5 bases from V and 2 bases from J, leaving 8 bases between. The CDR3 covers 13 residues. CDR1 and CDR2 from the germline V gene are PRHDT and FYEKMQ (reference sequence). The CDR3 DNA follows: TGTGCCAGCAGCGAATCTAACACAGATACGCAGTATTTT. It is translated as CASSESNTDTQYF. Full variable domain (missing parts from reference TRBV13 and TRBJ2-3): AAGVIQSPRHLIKEKRETATLKCYPIPRHDTVYWYQQGPGQDPQFLISFYEKMQSDKGSIPDRFSAQQFSDYHSELNMSSLELGDSALYFCASSESNTDTQYFGPGTRLTVL.

The V and J genes are TRBV9 and TRBJ2-7, with D unclear. Germline CDR1 reads SGDLS; CDR2 reads YYNGEE. The V end lost 4 bases, the J end lost 7 bases, and 18 bases lay between the germline ends. CDR3 length equals 14 residues. CDR3: CASSPPNGQWEQYF. CDR3 nucleotides: TGTGCCAGCAGCCCCCCCAACGGGCAATGGGAGCAGTACTTC. The variable domain in full, completed from reference TRBV9 and TRBJ2-7, reads DSGVTQTPKHLITATGQRVTLRCSPRSGDLSVYWYQQSLDQGLQFLIQYYNGEERAKGNILERFSAQQFPDLHSELNLSSLELGDSALYFCASSPPNGQWEQYFGPGTRLTVT.

The chain links TRBV10-1 to TRBJ1-1; D unresolved. Germline CDR1 WNHNN, CDR2 SYGVQD (reference sequence). V was cut by 3 bases and J by 7 bases, with 18 bases left in between. The CDR3 spans 15 residues. This chain's CDR3 is CASSDPGLGMSEAFF. The CDR3 coding sequence is TGCGCCAGCAGTGATCCGGGATTGGGAATGAGTGAAGCTTTCTTT.

V is TRBV13 and J is TRBJ1-6, with TRBD1 as a possible D gene (5 bases). The germline gives CDR1 PRHDT, CDR2 FYEKMQ (reference sequence). The V end was cut by 5 bases, the J end by 10 bases, with 18 bases between. This CDR3 is 15 amino acids long. This CDR3 reads CASSLTTAVGSPLHF. The CDR3 DNA sequence: TGTGCCAGCAGCCTGACGACAGCGGTGGGCTCACCCCTCCACTTT.

This clone was detected only once. The rearrangement joins TRBV25-1 to TRBJ1-5, with no clear D. Germline V lookup: CDR1 MGHDK, CDR2 SYGVNS. Trimming pared 2 bases from V and 3 bases from J, leaving 8 bases between. This CDR3 comprises 14 residues. The DNA of the CDR3 is TGTGCCAGCAGTGAAGTGGGTGTCAATCAGCCCCAGCATTTT. This encodes CASSEVGVNQPQHF.

The V call is TRBV5-8, the J call TRBJ2-7; D unresolved. Trimming left V 4 bases short and J 7 bases short, with 15 bases between. The CDR3 contains 13 residues. CDR1 SGHTS and CDR2 YDEGEE come from the germline V gene. The CDR3: CASSLSPTTEQYF. CDR3 nucleotides: TGTGCCAGCAGCCTGAGCCCTACGACGGAGCAGTACTTC.

V and J are TRBV7-2 and TRBJ2-7; possibly TRBD1 or TRBD2 for D (6 bases each). V was trimmed by 3 bases and J by 0 bases, leaving 15 bases between them. The CDR3 is made up of 16 amino acids. In germline, CDR1 is SGHTA, CDR2 FQGNSA. CDR3 loop: CASSLSAGGGSYEQYF. CDR3 in DNA: TGTGCCAGCAGCTTGTCCGCTGGAGGGGGCTCCTACGAGCAGTACTTC. The entire variable domain, with the rest obtained from reference TRBV7-2 and TRBJ2-7, is as follows: GAGVSQSPSNKVTEKGKDVELRCDPISGHTALYWYRQSLGQGLEFLIYFQGNSAPDKSGLPSDRFSAERTGGSVSTLTIQRTQQEDSAVYLCASSLSAGGGSYEQYFGPGTRLTVT.

Turning to this clone: Other DNA variants within this sample encode the same CDR3. This rearrangement joins TRBV4-1 to TRBJ2-7; the match to TRBD1 covers 9 bases. The CDR3 is 16 residues long. J was trimmed by 4 bases and V by 1 base; bases with no gene match: 8. Germline V gene sequence: CDR1 MGHRA, CDR2 YSYEKL. The CDR3 protein is CASSQGPGQGIYEQYF. CDR3 bases: TGCGCCAGCAGCCAAGGCCCAGGACAGGGGATATACGAGCAGTACTTC.

Concerning this clone: Other DNA sequences within the sample encode an identical CDR3. The chain uses TRBV5-1 and TRBJ1-2; TRBD1 might be the D (6 bases). The V gene lost 7 bases and the J gene lost 8 bases, with 12 bases spanning the gap. The length of the CDR3 is 11 residues. Per germline, CDR1 SGHRS and CDR2 YFSETQ. The CDR3 DNA reads as TGCGCCAGCTCGGGGGGGCACGGCTACACCTTC. Encoded protein: CASSGGHGYTF.

For the CDR3, the DNA is TGTGCCAGCACCCCCCCCACGAGGTTCTATGGCTACACCTTC. Amino acid sequence: CASTPPTRFYGYTF. The chain has TRBV28 and TRBJ1-2; no definite D call. Germline V gene lookup returns CDR1 MDHEN and CDR2 SYDVKM. This CDR3 is built from 14 residues. Trimming cost V 7 bases and J 4 bases, with 16 bases left between them.

V and J are TRBV9 and TRBJ1-3, with D unresolved. The CDR3 covers 18 residues. Germline values: CDR1 SGDLS, CDR2 YYNGEE. Trimming left V 3 bases short and J 0 bases short, with 19 bases between. This CDR3 is CASSGDGATPISGNTIYF. The CDR3 DNA reads TGTGCCAGCAGCGGGGATGGTGCCACCCCCATCTCTGGAAACACCATATATTTT.

This chain uses TRBV6-1 with TRBJ2-5; D is uncertain. From germline, CDR1 is MNHNS and CDR2 SASEGT. Trimming cost V 4 bases and J 2 bases, with 11 bases left between them. The CDR3 has 14 amino acids. The CDR3 here is CASSAQPMQETQYF. The CDR3 nucleotides read TGTGCCAGCAGTGCCCAGCCGATGCAAGAGACCCAGTACTTC.

This clone occurred once. The chain couples TRBV4-2 to TRBJ2-7; no reliable D call. Germline V CDR1 and CDR2: LGHNA, YNFKEQ. The CDR3 consists of 14 residues. Trimming shortened V by 3 bases and J by 0 bases, and 9 bases separated the two germline ends. The CDR3 sequence is CASSHPESSYEQYF. CDR3 sequence (DNA): TGTGCCAGCAGCCATCCGGAGAGCTCCTACGAGCAGTACTTC.

This chain connects TRBV7-8 to TRBJ2-7; 9 bases are a match to TRBD1. This CDR3 is built from 12 residues. With 4 bases clipped from V and 9 bases from J, the junction kept 4 bases outside the gene matches. From germline, CDR1 is SGHVS and CDR2 FQNEAQ. The CDR3 DNA reads as TGTGCCAGCAGCTCCGGGACAGGGCTGCAGTACTTC. Its translation is CASSSGTGLQYF.

The genes are TRBV6-5 and TRBJ2-7; D possibly corresponds to TRBD2 (6 bases). Germline-derived CDR1 and CDR2 are MNHEY and SVGAGI. The CDR3 is 15 amino acids. Trimming removed 1 base from V and 3 bases from J, with 13 bases in between. The CDR3 DNA reads TGTGCCAGCAGTTACTTTCCCGGGACTGTCTACGAGCAGTACTTC. This sequence encodes CASSYFPGTVYEQYF.

This chain links TRBV4-3 with TRBJ2-7; 10 positions agree with TRBD2. This CDR3 has 17 amino acids. From germline, CDR1 is LGHNA and CDR2 YSLEER. J gave up 3 bases and V 0 bases, and 8 bases lay outside the gene matches. The CDR3 region has the DNA TGCGCCAGCAGCCAAGAGCTTACGGGACTAGCGTACTACGAGCAGTACTTC. Amino acids: CASSQELTGLAYYEQYF.

This chain connects TRBV15 to TRBJ2-1, with D maybe TRBD1 (5 bases). Germline loops: CDR1 LNHNV, CDR2 YYDKDF (reference sequence). The CDR3 is 15 amino acids. V lost 0 bases and J 0 bases, leaving 6 bases between the germline ends. The CDR3: CATSRDRVSYNEQFF. CDR3 DNA sequence: TGTGCCACCAGCAGAGACAGGGTCTCCTACAATGAGCAGTTCTTC.

The chain recombines TRBV28 with TRBJ1-5; no firm D call. Germline CDR1 MDHEN, CDR2 SYDVKM. With 2 bases removed from V and 1 base from J, the gap between germline ends came to 9 bases. The CDR3 runs 15 residues. The CDR3 reads CASSLIGTSNQPQHF. The CDR3 DNA reads TGTGCCAGCAGTTTAATTGGAACGAGCAATCAGCCCCAGCATTTT.

V is TRBV7-9 and J is TRBJ2-7; D possibly corresponds to TRBD2 (6 bases). Trimming pared 7 bases from V and 3 bases from J, leaving 16 bases between. The CDR3 extends over 14 amino acids. Per the germline V gene, CDR1 is SEHNR and CDR2 is FQNEAQ (reference sequence). This CDR3 reads CASTSPGLDYEQYF. The DNA of the CDR3 is TGTGCCAGCACCTCCCCGGGACTCGACTACGAGCAGTACTTC. The full variable domain, rest sourced from reference TRBV7-9 and TRBJ2-7, is DTGVSQNPRHKITKRGQNVTFRCDPISEHNRLYWYRQTLGQGPEFLTYFQNEAQLEKSRLLSDRFSAERPKGSFSTLEIQRTEQGDSAMYLCASTSPGLDYEQYFGPGTRLTVT.

V and J are TRBV7-9 and TRBJ2-3, with TRBD2 identical over 10 bases. This CDR3 is 18 amino acids long. J lost 4 bases, V lost 1 base, and 11 bases had no gene match. The V gene's germline CDR1 is SEHNR and CDR2 FQNEAQ (reference sequence). In DNA, the CDR3 is TGTGCCAGCAGCTTAGATAGGGAGACTAGCGGGTACTCAGATACGCAGTATTTT. Translation: CASSLDRETSGYSDTQYF.

J is TRBJ2-7 and V is TRBV27, with 7 bases identical to TRBD2. The CDR3 length is 16 residues. Germline assignment: CDR1 MNHEY and CDR2 SMNVEV (reference sequence). Unmatched junction bases numbered 11, after V lost 3 bases and J lost 3 bases. The CDR3 region has the DNA TGTGCCAGCAGTTTCTCTTCCGGCCAGCGGGACTACGAGCAGTACTTC. Amino acid sequence: CASSFSSGQRDYEQYF.

The chain links TRBV4-3 to TRBJ1-2; TRBD1 agrees at 7 bases. CDR3 length: 18 amino acids. With V trimmed by 0 bases and J by 4 bases, 14 bases remained unmatched. The germline V gene has CDR1 LGHNA and CDR2 YSLEER. The CDR3 spells CASSQDWTGPGTGYGYTF. The DNA of the CDR3 is TGCGCCAGCAGCCAAGACTGGACAGGACCCGGAACGGGCTATGGCTACACCTTC.

The chain links TRBV6-6 to TRBJ1-6, with 7 positions matching TRBD1. Germline loops: CDR1 MNHNY, CDR2 SVGAGI (reference sequence). The CDR3 has 13 residues. Trimming took 8 bases from V and 10 from J; bases not matched to a gene: 8. Written as DNA, the CDR3 is TGTGCCAGCGAGACAGGGTATCGGTCACCCCTCCACTTT. This sequence encodes CASETGYRSPLHF.

The J gene is TRBJ2-2, the V gene TRBV5-1, with 11 bases fitting TRBD2. Germline trimming cut 2 bases from V and 0 bases from J; bases unmatched to any gene: 6. This CDR3 has 18 residues. CDR1 SGHRS and CDR2 YFSETQ come from the germline V gene. The CDR3 bases are TGCGCCAGCAGCTTCCGACTAGCGGGGCCCTCGAACACCGGGGAGCTGTTTTTT. Protein sequence: CASSFRLAGPSNTGELFF.